This TCR beta chain was observed in a study of beta chain features in type 1 diabetes. CDR1 and CDR2 from the germline V gene are SGHRS and YFSETQ. V dropped 3 bases and J dropped 4; count of bases not matched to a gene: 10. CDR3 length: 17 residues. Investigators reverse transcribed all isolated RNA, so they sequenced expressed TCRB transcripts. Profiling relied on immunoSEQ multiplex PCR, and the TCRdb table lists in-frame clones only, not all of them. Among about 150,000 clones, approximately 10% were seen once, and the ten largest hold 2% to 2.5%. Stem cell-like memory, regulatory, central memory and naive CD4+ cells were sorted via CD45RO/CCR7/CD25/CD127/CD95/CD27.

The rearrangement links TRBV5-1 to TRBJ2-7; 13 nucleotides match TRBD2. Sequenced input: central memory CD4+ T cells from blood. The sequence was collected from a man aged 18 to 30 in good health. CDR3 residues: CASSWGLAGMRDYEQYF. For the CDR3, the DNA is TGCGCCAGCAGCTGGGGACTAGCGGGGATGCGGGATTACGAGCAGTACTTC.